One and the same sample provided the 25 T cell receptor beta chains below, sequenced in a study of human T cells and chemical hapten exposure. The sample's time point: patch test 2, 6 weeks after DPC sensitization. The treatment was: therapeutic diphenylcyclopropenone sensitization with weekly scalp DPC. TCRdb re-analysed the RACE reads in MiXCR, keeping a single row per CDR3 protein. The top ten clones hold around 1.4% of a sample with some 150,000 distinct CDR3 sequences, 12% of them seen once. This sample comprised whole blood, obtained in connection with sensitization to the hapten diphenylcyclopropenone (DPC). Source of these receptors: a woman in her 50s with alopecia areata. Some clones in this sample may be carry-over from other donors' samples.

This clonotype was detected ten times or more. This chain joins TRBV6-5 and TRBJ1-4, with a tentative D call TRBD1 (5 bases). The CDR3 runs to 14 residues. Trimming took off 2 bases at V and 5 bases at J, with 9 bases between the two ends. Germline-derived CDR1 and CDR2 are MNHEY and SVGAGI. The DNA of the CDR3 is TGTGCCAGCAGTTACGGGGCCTCAAATGAAAAACTGTTTTTT. Amino acid sequence: CASSYGASNEKLFF.

The chain carries TRBV29-1 and TRBJ2-5, with TRBD2 as a possible D gene (5 bases). CDR1 is SQVTM, CDR2 ANQGSEA, per germline. The CDR3 runs to 14 residues. Trimming left V 4 bases short and J 4 bases short, with 16 bases between. CDR3 loop: CSVVPPGVGETQYF. CDR3 nucleotides: TGCAGCGTTGTCCCCCCCGGGGTCGGAGAGACCCAGTACTTC.

The sample holds many counts of this clonotype. The CDR3 region is CASSPGQGATDTQYF. In DNA, the CDR3 is TGTGCCAGCTCACCAGGACAGGGGGCGACAGATACGCAGTATTTT. The chain uses TRBV18 and TRBJ2-3; 11 bases map to TRBD1. The CDR3 spans 15 residues. The junction had 1 base not matched to a gene; V was cut back by 2 bases and J by 3 bases. From germline, CDR1 is KGHSH and CDR2 LQKENI.

The V call is TRBV10-2, the J call TRBJ2-7, with D possibly TRBD1 on 6 matching bases. Germline V gives CDR1 WSHSY, CDR2 SAAADI. Trimming cost V 9 bases and J 6 bases, with 18 bases left between them. The CDR3 consists of 13 residues. The CDR3 protein is CASNKGVLREQYF. The CDR3 DNA is TGCGCCAGTAATAAGGGGGTATTACGCGAGCAGTACTTC.

The rearrangement uses TRBV4-3 and TRBJ2-1, with D perhaps matching TRBD2 (5 bases). CDR3 size: 15 residues. Germline-derived CDR1 and CDR2 are LGHNA and YSLEER. The V and J ends lost 3 bases and 7 bases respectively, with 16 bases between them. CDR3 in amino acids: CASSQARSRENEQFF. The CDR3 nucleotides read TGCGCCAGCAGCCAGGCCCGGTCTAGGGAGAATGAGCAGTTCTTC.

A few counts support this clonotype. This sequence joins TRBV6-5 and TRBJ1-6; D ambiguous. Germline V lookup: CDR1 MNHEY, CDR2 SVGAGI. The V and J ends lost 6 bases and 4 bases respectively, with 10 bases between them. The CDR3 has 14 residues. CDR3 bases: TGTGCCAGCAGCCCCGTGGCTTATAATTCACCCCTCCACTTT. Protein: CASSPVAYNSPLHF.

This clonotype has more than one count but fewer than ten. The J gene is TRBJ1-4, the V gene TRBV7-8; D is unclear. CDR1 and CDR2 (germline): SGHVS, FQNEAQ. This CDR3 is built from 12 residues. Trimming pared 1 base from V and 8 bases from J, leaving 5 bases between. CDR3 sequence (DNA): TGTGCCAGCAGCTTAGTTCGGGAAAAACTGTTTTTT. Amino acid sequence: CASSLVREKLFF.

The chain joins TRBV5-1 to TRBJ1-3; D remains ambiguous. The V end was cut by 5 bases, the J end by 0 bases, with 12 bases between. This CDR3 spans 15 amino acids. CDR1 is SGHRS and CDR2 is YFSETQ in the germline V gene. In nucleotides, the CDR3 is TGCGCCAGCAGACCAACAACGGCCTCTGGAAACACCATATATTTT. Protein: CASRPTTASGNTIYF.

The chain uses TRBV2 and TRBJ2-5; D possibly corresponds to TRBD2 (5 bases). The germline CDR1 and CDR2 sequences are SNHLY and FYNNEI. Trimming removed 8 bases at V and 1 base at J, with 14 bases between. This CDR3 region has 14 residues. CDR3 in amino acids: CASVRATGQETQYF. The CDR3 region has the DNA TGTGCCAGCGTGCGGGCCACCGGCCAAGAGACCCAGTACTTC. Complete variable domain (other parts from reference TRBV2 and TRBJ2-5): EPEVTQTPSHQVTQMGQEVILRCVPISNHLYFYWYRQILGQKVEFLVSFYNNEISEKSEIFDDQFSVERPDGSNFTLKIRSTKLEDSAMYFCASVRATGQETQYFGPGTRLLVL.

This rearrangement joins TRBV4-1 to TRBJ2-7; D is unresolved. CDR1 and CDR2 (germline): MGHRA, YSYEKL. V gave up 4 bases and J gave up 0 bases, with 10 bases separating them. The CDR3 contains 14 residues. The CDR3 nucleotides are TGCGCCAGCAGCCTAAAGACTCTCTCCTACGAGCAGTACTTC. Protein sequence: CASSLKTLSYEQYF.

The chain couples TRBV29-1 to TRBJ2-3; D uncertain. The CDR3 has 13 amino acids. V was cut by 3 bases and J by 4 bases, with 11 bases left in between. CDR1 SQVTM and CDR2 ANQGSEA come from the germline V gene. For the CDR3, the DNA is TGCAGCGTTGAGGGATCGTTAGCAGATACGCAGTATTTT. It translates to CSVEGSLADTQYF.

This chain links TRBV28 with TRBJ1-1; D unclear. The length of the CDR3 is 10 residues. Germline CDR1 is MDHEN and CDR2 is SYDVKM. Deletions cut 5 bases from V and 10 bases from J, with 8 bases between. CDR3 in amino acids: CASSGRRAFF. In DNA, the CDR3 is TGTGCCAGCAGTGGCCGGAGAGCTTTCTTT.

This clonotype was observed a few times. This chain's CDR3 is CASTSSWVTGELFF. In DNA, the CDR3 is TGTGCCAGCACATCGAGCTGGGTCACCGGGGAGCTGTTTTTT. The V call is TRBV11-2, the J call TRBJ2-2; D unresolved. The V gene's germline CDR1 is SGHAT and CDR2 FQNNGV. The V and J ends lost 7 bases and 4 bases respectively, with 13 bases between them. The CDR3 runs to 14 residues.

This chain uses TRBV30 with TRBJ1-5; 7 nucleotides match TRBD1. From germline, CDR1 is GTSNPN and CDR2 SVGIG (reference sequence). V gave up 3 bases and J gave up 10 bases; unmatched junction bases: 21. The CDR3 sequence is 17 residues long. The CDR3 DNA follows: TGTGCCTGGAGCGGAGGGGGCCTGAGGAGCAATCAGAACCCCCAGCATTTT. Amino acid sequence: CAWSGGGLRSNQNPQHF.

This clonotype was seen only a few times. J is TRBJ1-5 and V is TRBV20-1, with D possibly being TRBD1 (5 bases). V lost 6 bases and J 0 bases, leaving 18 bases between the germline ends. Germline values: CDR1 DFQATT, CDR2 SNEGSKA (reference sequence). CDR3 size: 16 residues. The CDR3 sequence: CSASGPGVTSNQPQHF. CDR3 in DNA: TGCAGTGCATCAGGGCCGGGAGTTACTAGCAATCAGCCCCAGCATTTT.

This clonotype turned up a few times. The V and J genes are TRBV5-1 and TRBJ2-1; a weak D match, TRBD2 (5 bases). This CDR3 region has 16 residues. In germline, CDR1 is SGHRS, CDR2 YFSETQ. Trimming left V 0 bases short and J 3 bases short, with 13 bases between. Here the CDR3 reads CASSLDLAGLYNEQFF. The DNA of the CDR3 is TGCGCCAGCAGCTTGGACCTGGCGGGCCTCTACAATGAGCAGTTCTTC. Combining the CDR3 with reference TRBV5-1 and TRBJ2-1 gives the whole variable domain KAGVTQTPRYLIKTRGQQVTLSCSPISGHRSVSWYQQTPGQGLQFLFEYFSETQRNKGNFPGRFSGRQFSNSRSEMNVSTLELGDSALYLCASSLDLAGLYNEQFFGPGTRLTVL.

V usage is TRBV3-1 and J usage is TRBJ2-3; TRBD2 is a possible D gene (5 bases). CDR3 length: 15 residues. V gave up 7 bases and J gave up 2 bases, with 16 bases separating them. The germline V gene encodes CDR1 LGHDT and CDR2 YNNKEL (reference sequence). The CDR3 sequence: CASISGQRTTDTQYF. The CDR3 DNA reads TGTGCCAGCATCAGCGGCCAGCGGACCACAGATACGCAGTATTTT.

This clonotype was seen a few times. V and J are TRBV4-1 and TRBJ2-1; 10 nucleotides match TRBD1. Per the germline V gene, CDR1 is MGHRA and CDR2 is YSYEKL. After removal of 4 bases from V and 4 bases from J, the junction contained 10 bases not matched to a gene. The CDR3 has 17 amino acids. CDR3 sequence: CASSLSPGQGGYNEQFF. CDR3 DNA: TGCGCCAGCAGCCTCTCCCCCGGACAGGGGGGATACAATGAGCAGTTCTTC.

V and J are TRBV29-1 and TRBJ2-5, with a weak D call TRBD1 (5 bases). V dropped 7 bases and J dropped 2 bases, with 14 bases sitting between them. The CDR3 has 13 amino acids. The germline V gene has CDR1 SQVTM and CDR2 ANQGSEA. The CDR3 DNA follows: TGCAGCGCCGAATCAGGGCAGCAAGAGACCCAGTACTTC. This sequence encodes CSAESGQQETQYF.

The V gene is TRBV29-1, the J gene TRBJ2-1; 10 bases fit TRBD2. J gave up 4 bases and V 7 bases, and 4 bases lay outside the gene matches. CDR1 is SQVTM and CDR2 is ANQGSEA in the germline V gene. The CDR3 runs to 13 residues. The CDR3 sequence is CSGSGRLYNEQFF. The CDR3 bases are TGCAGCGGTAGCGGGAGGCTTTACAATGAGCAGTTCTTC.

The rearrangement uses TRBV3-1 and TRBJ2-7; D might be TRBD2 (5 bases). V was pared by 0 bases and J by 4 bases, with 10 bases between. CDR3 length equals 14 residues. In germline, CDR1 is LGHDT, CDR2 YNNKEL (reference sequence). CDR3 sequence: CASSQDGLVYEQYF. CDR3 in DNA: TGTGCCAGCAGCCAAGATGGACTTGTTTACGAGCAGTACTTC.

The chain's CDR3 is CASRRDPTDTQYF. CDR3 nucleotide sequence: TGTGCCAGCAGGCGGGACCCCACAGATACGCAGTATTTT. The chain carries TRBV7-2 and TRBJ2-3; a weak D match, TRBD2 (6 bases). Trimming removed 6 bases at V and 2 bases at J, with 9 bases between. The CDR3 loop spans 13 amino acids. CDR1 is SGHTA, CDR2 FQGNSA, per germline.

This clonotype was counted only a few times. The CDR3 DNA sequence: TGTGCCAGCAGTTATGGACAGGGGAACGGCTACACCTTC. It specifies CASSYGQGNGYTF. The chain is built from TRBV6-6 and TRBJ1-2, with 9 nucleotides matching TRBD1. CDR1 is MNHNY and CDR2 is SVGAGI in the germline V gene (reference sequence). The CDR3 extends over 13 amino acids. The V and J ends lost 3 bases and 8 bases, in that order; junction bases with no gene match: 4.

The chain links TRBV6-6 to TRBJ1-4; a weak D match, TRBD1 (6 bases). Per germline, CDR1 MNHNY and CDR2 SVGAGI (reference sequence). Between the trimmed V and J ends, which lost 0 bases and 8 bases, there was a span of 16 bases. The CDR3 contains 16 residues. The CDR3 region is CASSYSPQGGGEKLFF. CDR3 nucleotides: TGTGCCAGCAGTTACTCGCCACAGGGAGGTGGGGAAAAACTGTTTTTT.

This clonotype was observed many times. The chain joins TRBV19 to TRBJ2-4; 8 bases match TRBD2. The V and J ends lost 0 bases and 1 base, in that order; junction bases with no gene match: 5. CDR3 length: 17 amino acids. Germline V gene sequence: CDR1 LNHDA, CDR2 SQIVND (reference sequence). This CDR3 reads CASSIDLGGRAKNIQYF. The CDR3, as DNA: TGTGCCAGTAGTATAGATCTCGGCGGGAGGGCCAAAAACATTCAGTACTTC.